What follows describes a single TCR beta chain. The sample comes from a study of blood T cell repertoires in COVID-19. Overall study context: Both acute and convalescent COVID-19 samples were obtained from the United States, Italy and Spain. PBMCs, B-cell-depleted T cells, or T cells provided the cDNA or gDNA that made up the material.

Per the authors' pipeline: Quantification of nucleated cells was approximated via reference gene primer amplification. Using immunoSEQ multiplex PCR, the repertoire was profiled, and TCRdb retains in-frame clones only, with some absent. The V and J calls and clone size were taken over from that table, and D and trimming were inferred from the DNA. The profile shows tens of thousands of clones, roughly 92% of them singletons. The clonotype originates from a human donor in a cohort sampled during active COVID-19. Sequencing used peripheral blood.

CDR3 sequence (DNA): TGTGCCAGCAGTAGGAGCGGAATCTCAGAGACCCAGTACTTC. It codes for CASSRSGISETQYF. The V call is TRBV28, the J call TRBJ2-5, with a possible D match to TRBD2 (5 bases). The V end lost 5 bases, the J end lost 4 bases, and 14 bases lay between the germline ends. Germline CDR1 reads MDHEN; CDR2 reads SYDVKM. The CDR3 is 14 amino acids. Full variable domain (missing parts from reference TRBV28 and TRBJ2-5): DVKVTQSSRYLVKRTGEKVFLECVQDMDHENMFWYRQDPGLGLRLIYFSYDVKMKEKGDIPEGYSVSREKKERFSLILESASTNQTSMYLCASSRSGISETQYFGPGTRLLVL.